Following are 17 T cell receptor beta chains from one sample sequenced in a study of OX40 agonist ivuxolimab in advanced cancers. The method was the immunoSEQ multiplex PCR assay. TCRdb holds this immuneACCESS table with in-frame rearrangements only. Some clones are missing; in checked studies, unresolved V genes explain under half, and the rest has no known cause. This sample has approximately 50,000 clones in its table, and 84% of those were observed once. The leading ten clones occupy roughly 0.6% of the sample. This sample comprised CD4+ or CD8+ T cells sorted from blood, obtained in a trial of the OX40 agonist ivuxolimab. All receptors derive from an adult with an advanced solid tumor such as melanoma, head and neck, liver or kidney cancer.

V usage is TRBV5-1 and J usage is TRBJ2-6; D unresolved. V dropped 6 bases and J dropped 0 bases, with 13 bases sitting between them. The CDR3 covers 16 residues. The germline V gene encodes CDR1 SGHRS and CDR2 YFSETQ. In DNA form, the CDR3 reads TGCGCCAGCACCCCGCGTGGTAACTCTGGGGCCAACGTCCTGACTTTC. Translation: CASTPRGNSGANVLTF.

V usage is TRBV6-6 and J usage is TRBJ2-3; D is undetermined. The germline CDR1 and CDR2 sequences are MNHNY and SVGAGI (reference sequence). V gave up 6 bases and J gave up 0 bases, with 7 bases separating them. The CDR3 is made up of 13 amino acids. The CDR3 coding sequence is TGTGCCAGCAGGCAACCCAGCACAGATACGCAGTATTTT. It translates to CASRQPSTDTQYF.

V is TRBV6-1 and J is TRBJ2-5; D is possibly TRBD2 (6 bases). CDR3 length equals 15 residues. The V gene lost 4 bases and the J gene lost 0 bases, with 12 bases spanning the gap. The germline V gene has CDR1 MNHNS and CDR2 SASEGT. CDR3 sequence: CASSVHGGDQETQYF. CDR3 sequence (DNA): TGTGCCAGCAGTGTACACGGGGGAGACCAAGAGACCCAGTACTTC.

J is TRBJ1-1 and V is TRBV18; D remains unclear. The length of the CDR3 is 16 residues. Germline values: CDR1 KGHSH, CDR2 LQKENI. The V end lost 3 bases, the J end lost 0 bases, and 14 bases lay between the germline ends. CDR3 nucleotides: TGTGCCAGCTCACCCCCGGCAGGATTCATGAACACTGAAGCTTTCTTT. Its translation is CASSPPAGFMNTEAFF. Using reference TRBV18 and TRBJ1-1 for the parts outside the CDR3, the full variable domain is NAGVMQNPRHLVRRRGQEARLRCSPMKGHSHVYWYRQLPEEGLKFMVYLQKENIIDESGMPKERFSAEFPKEGPSILRIQQVVRGDSAAYFCASSPPAGFMNTEAFFGQGTRLTVV.

This sequence joins TRBV19 and TRBJ1-2, with D perhaps matching TRBD1 (6 bases). Trimming stripped 3 bases from V and 1 base from J, with 9 bases between. There are 14 residues in the CDR3. In germline, CDR1 is LNHDA, CDR2 SQIVND (reference sequence). CDR3 amino acids: CASSMWGRNYGYTF. The CDR3 bases are TGTGCCAGTAGTATGTGGGGGCGTAACTATGGCTACACCTTC. The complete variable domain, with remaining parts taken from reference TRBV19 and TRBJ1-2, reads DGGITQSPKYLFRKEGQNVTLSCEQNLNHDAMYWYRQDPGQGLRLIYYSQIVNDFQKGDIAEGYSVSREKKESFPLTVTSAQKNPTAFYLCASSMWGRNYGYTFGSGTRLTVV.

In this sample, this clone turned up a few times. The genes are TRBV15 and TRBJ1-1; possibly TRBD1 for D (5 bases). The CDR3 contains 17 residues. From germline, CDR1 is LNHNV and CDR2 YYDKDF (reference sequence). V dropped 3 bases and J dropped 0 bases, with 17 bases sitting between them. The CDR3 reads CATSSKRMGLMNTEAFF. CDR3 in DNA: TGTGCCACCAGCAGTAAGAGAATGGGACTGATGAACACTGAAGCTTTCTTT.

The chain employs TRBV9 and TRBJ2-3; TRBD2 is a possible D gene (6 bases). V was pared by 6 bases and J by 2 bases, with 16 bases between. Germline assignment: CDR1 SGDLS and CDR2 YYNGEE. The CDR3 spans 15 residues. CDR3 region: CASNSYGEVTDTQYF. The DNA of the CDR3 is TGTGCCAGCAATTCCTACGGGGAGGTCACAGATACGCAGTATTTT.

The chain has TRBV7-2 and TRBJ2-1; TRBD2 agrees at 8 bases. The CDR3 length is 19 residues. J was trimmed by 7 bases and V by 1 base; bases with no gene match: 18. Per the germline V gene, CDR1 is SGHTA and CDR2 is FQGNSA. CDR3: CASSLVVALAGDGLNEQFF. DNA of the CDR3: TGTGCCAGCAGCTTAGTAGTGGCGCTAGCGGGTGATGGCTTGAATGAGCAGTTCTTC. The full variable domain, with the rest looked up from reference TRBV7-2 and TRBJ2-1, is GAGVSQSPSNKVTEKGKDVELRCDPISGHTALYWYRQSLGQGLEFLIYFQGNSAPDKSGLPSDRFSAERTGGSVSTLTIQRTQQEDSAVYLCASSLVVALAGDGLNEQFFGPGTRLTVL.

The V gene is TRBV7-8, the J gene TRBJ1-2; 12 positions agree with TRBD1. The CDR3 runs 19 residues. Per the germline V gene, CDR1 is SGHVS and CDR2 is FQNEAQ. Trimming cost V 5 bases and J 4 bases; bases outside gene matches: 17. In nucleotides, the CDR3 is TGTGCCAGCAGCCCCCCTCTAGGGGACAGGGGGCGAGGTGGCTATGGCTACACCTTC. Amino acids: CASSPPLGDRGRGGYGYTF. Together with reference TRBV7-8 and TRBJ1-2, the CDR3 gives the full variable domain: GAGVSQSPRYKVAKRGQDVALRCDPISGHVSLFWYQQALGQGPEFLTYFQNEAQLDKSGLPSDRFFAERPEGSVSTLKIQRTQQEDSAVYLCASSPPLGDRGRGGYGYTFGSGTRLTVV.

This rearrangement joins TRBV2 to TRBJ1-3; D perhaps matches TRBD1 (6 bases). The CDR3 extends over 17 amino acids. Germline V gene lookup returns CDR1 SNHLY and CDR2 FYNNEI. V gave up 0 bases and J gave up 0 bases, with 12 bases separating them. The CDR3 DNA follows: TGTGCCAGCAGTGAAGCAGTGACAGGAGGCTCTGGAAACACCATATATTTT. Its protein product is CASSEAVTGGSGNTIYF.

This clone was recorded once. This chain joins TRBV5-1 and TRBJ2-7; D may be TRBD2 (6 bases). Germline CDR1 reads SGHRS; CDR2 reads YFSETQ. The CDR3 is made up of 15 amino acids. Trimming removed 2 bases from V and 1 base from J, with 13 bases in between. The DNA of the CDR3 is TGCGCCAGCAGCTTCGATTTCGGAGGGTCCTACGAGCAGTACTTC. Translated: CASSFDFGGSYEQYF.

The V and J genes are TRBV11-2 and TRBJ2-7, with TRBD2 identical over 8 bases. V was clipped by 5 bases and J by 6 bases; unmatched bases: 12. The CDR3 sequence is 15 residues long. Germline values: CDR1 SGHAT, CDR2 FQNNGV. Here the CDR3 DNA reads TGTGCCAGCAGCAAACCGGGGGGGCCCAGGGGCGAGCAGTACTTC. Protein: CASSKPGGPRGEQYF.

This chain joins TRBV2 and TRBJ2-1, with D possibly TRBD1 on 6 matching bases. The CDR3 consists of 15 residues. Deletions cut 8 bases from V and 5 bases from J, with 19 bases between. From germline, CDR1 is SNHLY and CDR2 FYNNEI. The CDR3: CASLEQGAWNNEQFF. The CDR3 DNA reads as TGTGCCAGCCTAGAACAGGGAGCCTGGAACAATGAGCAGTTCTTC.

The gene calls are TRBV15 and TRBJ1-5; TRBD1 matches 10 bases. Germline CDR1 is LNHNV and CDR2 is YYDKDF (reference sequence). This CDR3 has 17 amino acids. With 1 base clipped from V and 1 base from J, the junction kept 4 bases outside the gene matches. The CDR3 loop is CATSRARGQGSNQPQHF. CDR3 nucleotide sequence: TGTGCCACCAGCAGAGCGAGGGGACAGGGGAGCAATCAGCCCCAGCATTTT.

This clone has a single count. The chain couples TRBV7-2 to TRBJ1-1; no clear D gene. In germline, CDR1 is SGHTA, CDR2 FQGNSA. The CDR3 contains 12 residues. V was shortened by 6 bases and J by 1 base, with 6 bases between the two germline ends. The CDR3 loop reads CASSRQNTEAFF. In nucleotides, the CDR3 is TGTGCCAGCAGTCGACAGAACACTGAAGCTTTCTTT.

This chain links TRBV11-3 with TRBJ2-1, with D possibly being TRBD1 (6 bases). The CDR3 is made up of 16 amino acids. V was cut by 1 base and J by 9 bases, with 19 bases left in between. Looked up from germline, CDR1 is SGHNT and CDR2 is YENEEA. In DNA, the CDR3 is TGTGCCAGCAGCTTAGGCCAGGGGCGGCCGCGTGTTGAGCAGTTCTTC. Amino acids: CASSLGQGRPRVEQFF.

The chain joins TRBV2 to TRBJ2-3, with D uncertain. The germline CDR1 and CDR2 sequences are SNHLY and FYNNEI. V lost 6 bases to trimming and J lost 0 bases, with 10 bases between them. The CDR3 runs 14 residues. CDR3 residues: CASRRLGSTDTQYF. The CDR3 DNA is TGTGCCAGCAGAAGGTTGGGGAGCACAGATACGCAGTATTTT.